This entry describes one T cell receptor (beta chain). As processed by the authors: Estimates of nucleated cell counts were drawn from the amplification of reference gene primers. Clones were sequenced by immunoSEQ multiplex PCR, and TCRdb holds only the in-frame ones, with some missing. That table furnishes V, J and clone size, whereas the DNA furnished D and trimming. This sample carries some 200,000 clones, 65% to 85% of them seen once, and the ten largest clones take around 1.3%. This specimen comes from a study of blood T cell repertoires in COVID-19. For the study at large: Acute and convalescent COVID-19 samples came from the United States, Italy and Spain.

Followed over time, Seattle patients had been enrolled while infection was active. This receptor was identified in a woman aged 25 to 39 with COVID-19, enrolled during active disease. Specimen: peripheral blood.

The DNA of the CDR3 is TGTGCCAGCAGCCAGAGGGCGGGAGGGCCCTACGAGCAGTACTTC. This translates into CASSQRAGGPYEQYF. The V and J genes are TRBV11-1 and TRBJ2-7, with 9 bases fitting TRBD2. V was clipped by 5 bases and J by 2 bases; unmatched bases: 7. Germline assignment: CDR1 SGHAT and CDR2 FQDESV (reference sequence). The CDR3 runs 15 residues.